This T cell receptor beta chain originates from a study of T cells after yellow fever vaccination (dated by TCRdb to between 2018 and 2020). About the investigation overall: The SMART-Seq v4 Ultra Low Input RNA kit was used to prepare libraries from fractions with low cell numbers. Bulk TCR alpha and beta repertoires were sequenced longitudinally to track T-cell clones before and after primary and booster YFV17D yellow fever vaccination. Two healthy male donors, one aged 18 to 30 and one aged 30 to 40 years, made up the cohort. Bulk PBMC replicates and cell subsets were isolated from blood drawn at multiple timepoints before and after both primary and secondary immunization.

TCR cDNA was made using 5'RACE template switching, a step that added a universal primer site and unique molecular identifiers. cDNA synthesis was primed from both the TCR alpha and TCR beta constant segments. Two PCR steps were used to amplify libraries, with sample barcodes and sequencing adapters being added in the second step. Sequencing of libraries was done on Illumina HiSeq 2500 (2x100 bp) or NovaSeq (2x150 bp). Concerning the study's data processing: MIGEC handled demultiplexing of reads and collapsing into UMI consensus sequences, while MiXCR performed V(D)J alignment. Clonotypes responding to the vaccine were identified with edgeR on replicate PBMC samples, with the criteria of FDR below 0.01 and a log2 fold change above 5 up to day 15. Each bulk clonotype was labeled CD4 or CD8 based on which sequenced repertoire, CD4 or CD8, contained the clonotype at higher abundance. TCRdb reprocessing: public reads trimmed at Q25 with fastp, clones called with MiXCR, in-frame beta chains kept. Every CDR3 protein is listed once, alongside the most common genes and DNA of its rows. The V and J calls shown here were made by TCRdb, not taken from the authors' results. This sample comprises 350,000 to 450,000 distinct CDR3 sequences, 6.2% of them detected only once. Of the sample, about 15% falls within the top ten clones.

For this clonotype: This receptor's antigen is unknown. Base qualities are missing; no much larger clone stands one base away.

Beyond this particular receptor, the publication reports: After the booster, most clones that had expanded after primary vaccination were detected again (roughly 96% of CD4 and around nine tenths of CD8), suggesting broad maintenance of memory. Because the study included only a couple of donors, the extent to which the findings can be generalized is limited. Computational filtering was needed because FACS-sorted repertoires could contain abundant contaminating clonotypes from the bulk population. A small share of clonotypes occurred in both CD4 and CD8 compartments, likely arising from convergent recombination. The secondary T-cell response was weaker than the primary response but faster, peaking on day 5 instead of day 15.

According to the germline V gene (reference sequence), CDR1 reads DFQATT and CDR2 reads SNEGSKA. Reading from cysteine to phenylalanine, the CDR3 counts 14 amino acids. Only CDR3 DNA remains: 42 bases, in frame from the first base. Deletion took 3 bases off V and 4 bases off J, with a span of 15 bases between the germline ends. Sample treatment or condition, as interpreted from the label and publication: live attenuated yellow fever vaccine strain. At each blood-draw timepoint, two biological replicates of bulk PBMCs were obtained. PBMCs were isolated from peripheral blood using a standard Ficoll-Paque protocol. RNA was extracted with TriZol from bulk PBMCs, CD4 and CD8 fractions, and dextramer-positive and dextramer-negative fractions.

Recombination linked TRBV20-1 to TRBJ2-5, with a weak D call of TRBD2 (6 bases match). Specimen: PBMCs, collected 5 days after the yellow fever booster vaccination. The TCR was taken from a man aged 25 to 45 who received the YFV17D yellow fever vaccine. The DNA is TGCAGTGCTAGGCGGGTCGCGGGGCGAGAGACCCAGTACTTC. Its protein is CSARRVAGRETQYF.